This is a list of T cell receptor beta chains from one sample in a study of shared clonotypes between healthy human individuals. TCRdb keeps only in-frame clones here, not all; method: immunoSEQ multiplex PCR. The sample lists about half a million clones; around 74% were seen once. Sequencing was done on a sample of PBMCs. Receptors were obtained from a woman between 40 and 50 years old in good health. Some clones in this sample may be carry-over from other donors' samples. Each CDR3 is given with its conserved first and last residue. Fields, in order: J gene, clone size, D gene, V gene, CDR3 protein, CDR3 DNA. The D gene is left open where the match is weak. Not every row has a clone size; where given, it reads once, few, many or a size class.

J: TRBJ2-7
size: -
D: -
V: TRBV5-4
CDR3: CASSPGGRDRYEQYF
DNA: TGTGCCAGCAGCCCTGGCGGGCGGGATCGGTACGAGCAGTACTTC

J: TRBJ1-3
size: -
D: -
V: TRBV10-2
CDR3: CASSVQSIHSGNTIYF
DNA: TGCGCCAGCAGTGTTCAGTCTATTCACTCTGGAAACACCATATATTTT

J: TRBJ2-1
size: -
D: TRBD2
V: TRBV15
CDR3: CATSTAGGDEQFF
DNA: TGTGCCACCAGCACCGCGGGAGGGGATGAGCAGTTCTTC

J: TRBJ2-3
size: -
D: TRBD2
V: TRBV2
CDR3: CASARTSGNGIRADTQYF
DNA: TGTGCCAGCGCGCGGACTAGCGGGAATGGGATTAGGGCAGATACGCAGTATTTT

J: TRBJ2-2
size: -
D: TRBD2
V: TRBV6-6
CDR3: CARKAGRTNTGELFF
DNA: TGTGCCAGAAAAGCGGGACGGACGAACACCGGGGAGCTGTTTTTT

J: TRBJ2-1
size: -
D: -
V: TRBV9
CDR3: CASSVGRVADNEQFF
DNA: TGTGCCAGCAGCGTAGGGAGGGTAGCGGACAATGAGCAGTTCTTC

J: TRBJ1-2
size: -
D: -
V: TRBV11-2
CDR3: CASSLAGVQSGYTF
DNA: TGTGCCAGCAGCTTAGCAGGGGTGCAGAGTGGCTACACCTTC

J: TRBJ1-5
size: few
D: -
V: TRBV10-3
CDR3: CAISESGGELSNQPQHF
DNA: TGTGCCATCAGTGAGTCAGGGGGGGAACTAAGCAATCAGCCCCAGCATTTT

J: TRBJ1-2
size: once
D: -
V: TRBV10-1
CDR3: CASSIYRDYGYTF
DNA: TGCGCCAGCAGCATCTACAGGGACTATGGCTACACCTTC

J: TRBJ1-5
size: -
D: -
V: TRBV5-1
CDR3: CASSPAPSLGQPQHF
DNA: TGCGCCAGCAGCCCGGCCCCGTCTCTGGGTCAGCCCCAGCATTTT

J: TRBJ1-2
size: -
D: -
V: TRBV2
CDR3: CASSEPDVDYGYTF
DNA: TGTGCCAGCAGTGAACCCGACGTAGACTATGGCTACACCTTC

J: TRBJ2-1
size: -
D: -
V: TRBV7-9
CDR3: CASSIGVENEQFF
DNA: TGTGCCAGCAGCATAGGGGTCGAGAATGAGCAGTTCTTC

J: TRBJ1-2
size: -
D: TRBD1
V: TRBV30
CDR3: CAWHRGSGYGYTF
DNA: TGTGCCTGGCACAGGGGTTCTGGCTATGGCTACACCTTC

J: TRBJ1-3
size: once
D: -
V: TRBV19
CDR3: CASSTNPGNTIYF
DNA: TGTGCCAGTAGTACCAACCCAGGAAACACCATATATTTT

J: TRBJ2-7
size: -
D: TRBD1
V: TRBV30
CDR3: CAWRMTGGYPYEQYF
DNA: TGTGCCTGGAGAATGACAGGGGGCTATCCTTACGAGCAGTACTTC

J: TRBJ2-1
size: -
D: -
V: TRBV11-2
CDR3: CASSRTGWGEQFF
DNA: TGTGCCAGCAGCCGCACCGGTTGGGGGGAGCAGTTCTTC

J: TRBJ1-2
size: -
D: -
V: TRBV4-1
CDR3: CASSQRAGTRRDYGYTF
DNA: TGCGCCAGCAGCCAAAGGGCAGGGACTAGGAGGGACTATGGCTACACCTTC

J: TRBJ1-2
size: -
D: -
V: TRBV10-3
CDR3: CAISESGGTGYTF
DNA: TGTGCCATCAGTGAGTCGGGAGGGACTGGCTACACCTTC

J: TRBJ2-5
size: -
D: TRBD1
V: TRBV30
CDR3: CAWHGQVQETQYF
DNA: TGTGCCTGGCATGGACAGGTTCAAGAGACCCAGTACTTC

J: TRBJ1-5
size: -
D: TRBD1
V: TRBV6-1
CDR3: CASSEKGQGHQPQHF
DNA: TGTGCCAGCAGTGAAAAGGGACAGGGCCATCAGCCCCAGCATTTT

J: TRBJ2-1
size: few
D: -
V: TRBV7-9
CDR3: CASSGRSYNEQFF
DNA: TGTGCCAGCAGCGGTCGGAGTTACAATGAGCAGTTCTTC

J: TRBJ2-7
size: -
D: TRBD2
V: TRBV5-1
CDR3: CASRPGTSGIYEQYF
DNA: TGCGCCAGCAGACCTGGGACTAGCGGGATTTACGAGCAGTACTTC

J: TRBJ2-6
size: -
D: TRBD2
V: TRBV13
CDR3: CASSRGTSASPNVLTF
DNA: TGTGCCAGCAGCCGTGGGACTAGCGCCTCTCCCAACGTCCTGACTTTC

J: TRBJ2-2
size: -
D: -
V: TRBV28
CDR3: CASSFFPNPGENTGELFF
DNA: TGTGCCAGCAGTTTTTTCCCAAACCCAGGGGAGAACACCGGGGAGCTGTTTTTT